A single sample is the source of the 5 T cell receptor beta chains below, sequenced in a study of a mutant IDH1 vaccine in newly diagnosed glioma. No antigen has been identified for these receptors. Time point defined: week 47, end of study. Doses consisted of 300 ug of mutant IDH1 20-mer peptide each, paired with topical imiquimod. Data came from immunoSEQ multiplex PCR; TCRdb stores just in-frame clones and leaves some out. The profile shows 30,000 to 40,000 clones, approximately 90% of them singletons. The sequenced sample was PBMCs, obtained from a glioma patient whose treatment included an IDH1 peptide vaccine. Receptors originate from a woman aged 40 to 50 with glioma.

This clone has only a few counts. The chain joins TRBV4-1 to TRBJ1-1; D possibly corresponds to TRBD1 (6 bases). The CDR3 runs 15 residues. In germline, CDR1 is MGHRA, CDR2 YSYEKL. The V end was cut by 2 bases, the J end by 7 bases, with 17 bases between. The chain's CDR3 is CASSQFTVRTVEAFF. The CDR3 bases are TGCGCCAGCAGCCAATTTACCGTCCGGACAGTTGAAGCTTTCTTT.

V usage is TRBV4-1 and J usage is TRBJ2-3; 8 bases fit TRBD1. Germline V gene data show CDR1 as MGHRA and CDR2 as YSYEKL. The J segment lost 6 bases and the V segment lost 5 bases, leaving 13 bases of the junction unmatched. The CDR3 is 16 amino acids. CDR3 sequence: CASSYDRGRDRDTQYF. DNA for the CDR3: TGCGCCAGCAGCTACGACAGGGGCCGGGACAGGGATACGCAGTATTTT.

The genes are TRBV6-1 and TRBJ2-7; 9 bases align to TRBD1. The CDR3 is 15 amino acids. V trimming: 6 bases; J trimming: 6 bases; junction bases outside the gene matches: 12. Germline V gene sequence: CDR1 MNHNS, CDR2 SASEGT. The DNA of the CDR3 is TGTGCCAGCAGGCCAGGGACAGGGTTCAGAGCCGAGCAGTACTTC. Protein: CASRPGTGFRAEQYF.

The chain is built from TRBV5-1 and TRBJ1-5, with 8 bases aligning to TRBD1. Trimming at V came to 2 bases and at J to 5 bases, leaving 3 bases not matched to a gene. CDR1 is SGHRS, CDR2 YFSETQ, per germline. This CDR3 has 14 residues. CDR3 sequence: CASSLGQGYQPQHF. The DNA for the CDR3 is TGCGCCAGCAGCTTAGGACAGGGCTATCAGCCCCAGCATTTT.

This chain joins TRBV7-9 and TRBJ1-1, with D maybe TRBD1 (6 bases). This CDR3 comprises 15 residues. The V gene's germline CDR1 is SEHNR and CDR2 FQNEAQ (reference sequence). Trimming stripped 1 base from V and 1 base from J, with 10 bases between. CDR3 sequence reads: CASSLDGTRNTEAFF. For the CDR3, the DNA is TGTGCCAGCAGCTTAGACGGGACAAGGAACACTGAAGCTTTCTTT.